In its sample, the clone carrying this TCR beta chain was seen once. The antigen remains undetermined. The record originates from a study of shared clonotypes between healthy human individuals. CD45RO-negative, CCR7-positively selected cells formed the naive CD8 fraction, excluding terminally differentiated effector memory CD45RA+ cells. Donors were healthy HIV-negative adults without recently reported acute infections or vaccinations. Study-level findings and limits: Between four donors, naive CD4 clonotypes were shared at a level of approximately 5%. In having few donors, the study represented limited genetic and exposure-history diversity.

The V end lost 3 bases, the J end lost 4 bases, and 13 bases lay between the germline ends. CDR1 is MNHEY and CDR2 is SMNVEV in the germline V gene (reference sequence). The CDR3 contains 15 residues. Sequenced by immunoSEQ multiplex PCR; TCRdb stores in-frame clones only, minus some. The sample has around 580,000 clones; roughly 98% are singletons. The source material was naive CD8+ T cells sorted from blood. The origin of this receptor is a man aged 25 to 45 in good health. The V gene is TRBV27, the J gene TRBJ2-1; D tentatively fits TRBD1 or TRBD2 (5 bases each). The CDR3 sequence is CASSLGVDGYNEQFF. The DNA for the CDR3 is TGTGCCAGCAGTTTGGGGGTGGACGGTTACAATGAGCAGTTCTTC.